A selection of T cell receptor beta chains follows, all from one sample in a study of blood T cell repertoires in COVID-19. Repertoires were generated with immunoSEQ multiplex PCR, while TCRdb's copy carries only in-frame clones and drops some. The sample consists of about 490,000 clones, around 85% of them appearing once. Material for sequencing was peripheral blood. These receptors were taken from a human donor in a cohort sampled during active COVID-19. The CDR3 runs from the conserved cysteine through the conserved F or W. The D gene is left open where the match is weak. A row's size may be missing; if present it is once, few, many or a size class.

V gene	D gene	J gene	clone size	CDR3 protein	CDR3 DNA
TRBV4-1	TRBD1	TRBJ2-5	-	CASSQGEGGAETQYF	TGCGCCAGCAGCCAAGGTGAAGGGGGCGCGGAGACCCAGTACTTC
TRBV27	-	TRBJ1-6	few	CASRYSAGVEGSPLHF	TGTGCCAGCCGATATTCGGCGGGGGTGGAAGGATCACCCCTCCACTTT
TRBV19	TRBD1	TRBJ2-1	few	CASSIWQGAYNEQFF	TGTGCCAGTAGTATATGGCAGGGGGCCTACAATGAGCAGTTCTTC
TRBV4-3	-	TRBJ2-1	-	CASSQDRRTYNEQFF	TGCGCCAGCAGCCAAGACCGGCGGACTTACAATGAGCAGTTCTTC
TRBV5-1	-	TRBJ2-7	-	CASSTGGEVSEQYF	TGCGCCAGCAGCACTGGAGGGGAGGTTTCCGAGCAGTACTTC
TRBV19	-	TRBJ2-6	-	CASSSSGAGANVLTF	TGTGCCAGTAGTTCCTCAGGGGCTGGGGCCAACGTCCTGACTTTC
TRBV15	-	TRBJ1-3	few	CATSRDRTTGTTGNTIYF	TGTGCCACCAGCAGAGATCGAACTACCGGGACAACAGGAAACACCATATATTTT
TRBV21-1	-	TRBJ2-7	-	CASSNGTGPTDEQYF	TGTGCCAGCAGCAACGGTACAGGTCCGACCGACGAGCAGTACTTC
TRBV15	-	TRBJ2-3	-	CAISSGRPGTDTQYF	TGTGCCATCTCGAGTGGGAGGCCGGGGACAGATACGCAGTATTTT
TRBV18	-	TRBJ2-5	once	CASSPSPRQETQYF	TGTGCCAGCTCACCCTCCCCGAGACAAGAGACCCAGTACTTC
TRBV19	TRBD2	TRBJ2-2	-	CASSTQLRLAGRTGELFF	TGTGCCAGTAGTACCCAACTCCGACTAGCGGGAAGGACCGGGGAGCTGTTTTTT
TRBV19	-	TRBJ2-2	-	CASSRLEGTGELFF	TGTGCCAGTAGTAGGCTAGAAGGAACCGGGGAGCTGTTTTTT
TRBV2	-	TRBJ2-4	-	CASSSGGGNIQYF	TGTGCCAGCAGCTCAGGTGGGGGGAACATTCAGTACTTC
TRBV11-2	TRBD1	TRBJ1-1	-	CASSLDGTAEAFF	TGTGCCAGCAGCTTAGACGGGACAGCTGAAGCTTTCTTT
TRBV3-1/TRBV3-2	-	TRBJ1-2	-	CASSQAVSGYTF	TGTGCCAGCAGCCAAGCAGTCTCTGGCTACACCTTC
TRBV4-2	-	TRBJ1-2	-	CASSQEQPRGGYTF	TGTGCCAGCAGCCAAGAGCAGCCAAGAGGGGGCTACACCTTC
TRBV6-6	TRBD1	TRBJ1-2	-	CASSSGQGTIYGYTF	TGTGCCAGCAGTTCCGGACAGGGGACGATCTATGGCTACACCTTC
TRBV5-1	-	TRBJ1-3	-	CASSLFGLPDSGNTIYF	TGCGCCAGCAGCTTGTTTGGGCTGCCCGACTCTGGAAACACCATATATTTT
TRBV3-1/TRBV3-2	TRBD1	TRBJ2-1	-	CASSPGQGLRNEQFF	TGTGCCAGCAGCCCTGGACAGGGGCTAAGGAATGAGCAGTTCTTC
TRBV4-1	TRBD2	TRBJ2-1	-	CATTNSPSGAYNEQFF	TGCGCCACCACCAATTCCCCTAGCGGAGCCTACAATGAGCAGTTCTTC
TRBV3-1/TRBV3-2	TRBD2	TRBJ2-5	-	CASSPVPGLDQETQYF	TGTGCCAGCAGCCCCGTGCCGGGACTAGACCAAGAGACCCAGTACTTC
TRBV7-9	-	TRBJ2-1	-	CASYRENEQFF	TGTGCCAGCTACAGGGAGAATGAGCAGTTCTTC
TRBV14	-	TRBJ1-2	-	CASSHRRAGYTNYGYTF	TGTGCCAGCAGCCACCGAAGGGCGGGATACACCAACTATGGCTACACCTTC
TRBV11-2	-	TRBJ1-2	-	CASSLLTALTYGYTF	TGTGCCAGCAGCCTCCTGACAGCGCTCACGTATGGCTACACCTTC
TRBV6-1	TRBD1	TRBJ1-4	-	CASSDLGQSTNEKLFF	TGTGCCAGCAGTGACCTGGGACAGTCAACTAATGAAAAACTGTTTTTT
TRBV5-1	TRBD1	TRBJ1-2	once	CASSLDRGEPRNYGYTF	TGCGCCAGCAGCTTGGACAGGGGAGAACCCCGTAACTATGGCTACACCTTC
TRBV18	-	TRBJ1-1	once	CASSPSQANTEAFF	TGTGCCAGCTCACCGAGTCAAGCGAACACTGAAGCTTTCTTT
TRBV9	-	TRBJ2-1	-	CASSDLAGSYNEQFF	TGTGCCAGCAGTGACCTAGCCGGCTCCTACAATGAGCAGTTCTTC
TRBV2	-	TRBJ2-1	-	CASSEDSPGTYNEQFF	TGTGCCAGCAGTGAGGACTCTCCTGGAACCTACAATGAGCAGTTCTTC
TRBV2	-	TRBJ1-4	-	CASSEQNNEKLFF	TGTGCCAGCAGTGAACAGAACAATGAAAAACTGTTTTTT
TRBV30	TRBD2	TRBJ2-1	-	CAWSPPWRASGLSGEQFF	TGTGCCTGGAGCCCACCATGGCGGGCTAGCGGACTGTCAGGGGAGCAGTTCTTC
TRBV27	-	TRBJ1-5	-	CASSRGSNQPQHF	TGTGCCAGCAGCAGGGGTAGCAATCAGCCCCAGCATTTT
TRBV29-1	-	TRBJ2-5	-	CSGGQTQETQYF	TGCAGCGGCGGACAGACCCAAGAGACCCAGTACTTC
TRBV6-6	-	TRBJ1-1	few	CASRWNREDTEAFF	TGTGCCAGCAGATGGAACAGGGAAGACACTGAAGCTTTCTTT
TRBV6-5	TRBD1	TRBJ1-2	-	CASSYRQGANYGYTF	TGTGCCAGCAGTTACCGACAGGGTGCTAACTATGGCTACACCTTC
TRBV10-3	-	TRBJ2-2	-	CAISVSRTVNTGELFF	TGTGCCATCAGTGTCAGTCGGACAGTGAACACCGGGGAGCTGTTTTTT
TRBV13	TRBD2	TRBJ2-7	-	CASSQATSGIYEQYF	TGTGCCAGCAGCCAAGCGACTAGCGGGATATATGAGCAGTACTTC
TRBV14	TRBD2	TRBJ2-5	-	CASSQNPGLAGPQETQYF	TGTGCCAGCAGCCAAAATCCGGGACTAGCGGGACCCCAAGAGACCCAGTACTTC
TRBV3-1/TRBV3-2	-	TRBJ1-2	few	CASSHGGADYGYTF	TGTGCCAGCAGCCATGGGGGGGCGGACTATGGCTACACCTTC
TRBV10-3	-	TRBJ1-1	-	CAIRASDRQAFF	TGTGCCATCAGGGCATCGGACAGACAAGCTTTCTTT
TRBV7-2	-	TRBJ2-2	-	CASSLLGGAGGTGELFF	TGTGCCAGCAGCTTGCTAGGGGGGGCTGGAGGCACCGGGGAGCTGTTTTTT
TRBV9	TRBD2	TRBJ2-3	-	CASSVGGSGRALLGTDTQYF	TGTGCCAGCAGCGTAGGTGGTAGCGGGAGGGCTCTGCTGGGCACAGATACGCAGTATTTT
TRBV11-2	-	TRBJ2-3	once	CASSPDWRTDTQYF	TGTGCCAGCAGCCCCGACTGGCGCACAGATACGCAGTATTTT
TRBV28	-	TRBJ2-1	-	CASLGDDYEQFF	TGTGCCTCCCTCGGAGACGACTATGAGCAGTTCTTC
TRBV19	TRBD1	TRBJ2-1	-	CASSSGQGDQRTRGGNEQFF	TGTGCCAGTAGTTCGGGACAGGGGGACCAAAGGACTAGAGGTGGCAATGAGCAGTTCTTC
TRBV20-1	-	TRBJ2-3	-	CSASKERIDTQYF	TGCAGTGCTAGTAAGGAGAGGATAGATACGCAGTATTTT
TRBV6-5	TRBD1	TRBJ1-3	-	CASSSGGRQTGNTIYF	TGTGCCAGCAGTTCAGGGGGACGACAGACTGGAAACACCATATATTTT